This TCR beta chain was identified during a study of identical twins. One entry per CDR3 protein results from TCRdb running MiXCR on the 5' RACE reads. In the table there are roughly 260,000 distinct CDR3 sequences, more than 12% of which are singletons. This clonotype was picked up a small number of times. This TCR was sampled from a woman aged 18-29 years in good health. Sequences were obtained from memory (CD45RO+) T cells sorted from blood.

This CDR3 reads CASSLSSGRLDYEQYF. Here the CDR3 DNA reads TGTGCCAGCAGCCTATCTAGCGGGAGGTTGGACTACGAGCAGTACTTC. This chain links TRBV3-1 with TRBJ2-7, with TRBD2 matching over 11 bases. The CDR3 is 16 amino acids. V shed 4 bases, J shed 3 bases, and the junction held 8 bases outside the gene matches. Per germline, CDR1 LGHDT and CDR2 YNNKEL (reference sequence).